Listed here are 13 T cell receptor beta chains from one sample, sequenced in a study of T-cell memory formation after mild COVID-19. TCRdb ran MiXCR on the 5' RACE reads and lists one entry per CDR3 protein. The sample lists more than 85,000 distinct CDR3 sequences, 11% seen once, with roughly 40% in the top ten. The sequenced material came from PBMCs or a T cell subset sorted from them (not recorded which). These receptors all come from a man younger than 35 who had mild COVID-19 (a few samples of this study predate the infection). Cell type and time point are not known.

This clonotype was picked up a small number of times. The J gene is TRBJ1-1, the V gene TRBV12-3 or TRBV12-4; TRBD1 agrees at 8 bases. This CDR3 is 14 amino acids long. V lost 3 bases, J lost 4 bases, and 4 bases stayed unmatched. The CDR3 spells CASSLHRGATEAFF. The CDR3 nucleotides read TGTGCCAGCAGTTTGCACAGGGGGGCCACTGAAGCTTTCTTT.

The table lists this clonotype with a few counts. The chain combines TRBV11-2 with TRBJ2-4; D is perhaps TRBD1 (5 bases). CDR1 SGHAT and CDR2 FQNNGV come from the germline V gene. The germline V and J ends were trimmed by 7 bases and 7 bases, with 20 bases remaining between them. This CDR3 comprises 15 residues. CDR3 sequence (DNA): TGTGCCAGCATGATCACCAGGGTCGACGGCAACATTCAGTACTTC. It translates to CASMITRVDGNIQYF.

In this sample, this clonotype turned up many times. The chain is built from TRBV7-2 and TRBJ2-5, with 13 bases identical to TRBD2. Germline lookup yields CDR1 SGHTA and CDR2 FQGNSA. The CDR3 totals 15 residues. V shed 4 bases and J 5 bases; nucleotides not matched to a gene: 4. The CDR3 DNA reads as TGTGCCAGCAGCTCTTGGACTAGCGGGGGCGAGACCCAGTACTTC. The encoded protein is CASSSWTSGGETQYF.

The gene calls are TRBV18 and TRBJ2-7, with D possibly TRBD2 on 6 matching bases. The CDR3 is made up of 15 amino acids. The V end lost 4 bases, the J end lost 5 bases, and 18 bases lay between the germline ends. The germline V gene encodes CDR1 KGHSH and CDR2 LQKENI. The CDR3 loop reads CASSRAPGLRNEQYV. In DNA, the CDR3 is TGTGCCAGCTCACGCGCTCCGGGACTGAGGAACGAGCAGTACGTC.

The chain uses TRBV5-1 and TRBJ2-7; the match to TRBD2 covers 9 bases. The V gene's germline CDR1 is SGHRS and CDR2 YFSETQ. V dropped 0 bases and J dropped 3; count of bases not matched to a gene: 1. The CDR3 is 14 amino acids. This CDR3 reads CASSLETSGYEQYF. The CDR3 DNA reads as TGCGCCAGCAGCTTGGAGACTAGCGGCTACGAGCAGTACTTC.

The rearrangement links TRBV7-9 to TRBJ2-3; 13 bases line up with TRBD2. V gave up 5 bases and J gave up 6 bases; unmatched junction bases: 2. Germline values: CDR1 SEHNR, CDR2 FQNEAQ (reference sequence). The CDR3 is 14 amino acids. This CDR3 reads CASSGTSGEDTQYF. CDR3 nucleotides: TGTGCCAGCAGCGGGACTAGCGGGGAGGATACGCAGTATTTT.

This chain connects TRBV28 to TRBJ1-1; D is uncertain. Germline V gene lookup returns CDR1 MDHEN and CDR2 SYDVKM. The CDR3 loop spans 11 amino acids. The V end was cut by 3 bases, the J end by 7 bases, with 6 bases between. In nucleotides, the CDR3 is TGTGCCAGCAGTTTTTCGGATGAAGCTTTCTTT. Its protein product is CASSFSDEAFF.

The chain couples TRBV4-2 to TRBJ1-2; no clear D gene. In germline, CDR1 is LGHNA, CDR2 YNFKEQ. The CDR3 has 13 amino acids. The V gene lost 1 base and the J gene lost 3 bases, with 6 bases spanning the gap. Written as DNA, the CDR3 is TGTGCCAGCAGCCAAGGCCCAGACTATGGCTACACCTTC. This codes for CASSQGPDYGYTF.

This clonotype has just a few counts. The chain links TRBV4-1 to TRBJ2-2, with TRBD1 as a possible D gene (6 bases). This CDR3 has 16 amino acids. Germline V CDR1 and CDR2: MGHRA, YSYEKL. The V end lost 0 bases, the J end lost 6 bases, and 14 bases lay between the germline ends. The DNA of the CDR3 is TGCGCCAGCAGCCAAGACCCGGGACAACCGGCCGGGGAGCTGTTTTTT. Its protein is CASSQDPGQPAGELFF.

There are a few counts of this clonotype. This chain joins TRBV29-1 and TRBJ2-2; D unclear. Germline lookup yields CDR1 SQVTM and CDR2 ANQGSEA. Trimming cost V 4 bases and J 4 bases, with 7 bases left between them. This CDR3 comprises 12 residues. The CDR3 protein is CSVAGGTGELFF. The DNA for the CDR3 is TGCAGCGTTGCAGGCGGCACCGGGGAGCTGTTTTTT.

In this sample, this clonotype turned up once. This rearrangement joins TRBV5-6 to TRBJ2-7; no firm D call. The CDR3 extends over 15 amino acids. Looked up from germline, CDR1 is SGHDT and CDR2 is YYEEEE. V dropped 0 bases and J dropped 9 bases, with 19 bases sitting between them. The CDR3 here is CASSLDLYSTDTQYF. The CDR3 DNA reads TGTGCCAGCAGCTTGGATCTTTATAGCACAGATACGCAGTACTTC.

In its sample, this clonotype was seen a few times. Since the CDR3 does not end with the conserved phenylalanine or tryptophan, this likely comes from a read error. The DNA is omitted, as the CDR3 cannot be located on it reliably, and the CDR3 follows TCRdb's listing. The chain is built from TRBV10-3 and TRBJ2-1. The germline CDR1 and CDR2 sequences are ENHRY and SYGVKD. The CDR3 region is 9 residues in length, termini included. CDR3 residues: CAIAYTWKL.

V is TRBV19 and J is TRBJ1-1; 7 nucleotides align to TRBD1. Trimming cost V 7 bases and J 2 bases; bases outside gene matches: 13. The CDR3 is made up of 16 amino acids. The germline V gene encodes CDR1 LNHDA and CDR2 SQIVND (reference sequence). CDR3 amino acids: CASKLGPDRSNTEAFF. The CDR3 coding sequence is TGTGCCAGTAAACTAGGTCCGGACAGGTCTAACACTGAAGCTTTCTTT.